This note documents a single T cell receptor (beta chain) sequence. Its antigen remains undetermined. No quality values exist for individual bases; no much larger clone is one base distant. The data stem from a study of CD8 T cells in Susac syndrome (dated by TCRdb to about 2019). In terms of the full investigation: Whether CD8+ T cell activation and differentiation in Susac syndrome was antigen driven was tested using repertoire sequencing. CD8+ T cell repertoire clonality was compared between over 9 healthy donors, roughly 14 Susac syndrome patients and roughly 15 multiple sclerosis patients.

RNA was extracted using the RNeasy kit, and roughly 0.45 to 1 microgram was reverse transcribed with random hexamers. The immunoSEQ multiplex PCR assay, which covers 54 Vbeta and 13 Jbeta segments, was used to amplify TCR beta CDR3 regions. PCR amplification bias was corrected using a synthetic template baseline for primer optimization and computational correction. The authors' pipeline ran thus. Reads were assigned to V, D and J genes according to IMGT and analyzed in immunoSEQ Analyzer, with only productive sequences retained. To calculate clonality, Shannon entropy was normalized by log2 of the number of productive unique sequences and then subtracted from one. For each patient and control, public and private clones were evaluated among the 100 most prevalent clones. Clones were defined as Susac-specific when absent from the healthy and MS cohorts, from roughly 1,000 published viral clones and from other ImmuneACCESS disease sequences. Using fastp at Q25 and MiXCR, TCRdb reprocessed the public reads and kept productive beta chains. Each entry is one CDR3 protein sequence, shown with its most common DNA and genes. The V and J calls, along with clone size, are taken from TCRdb and not from the paper's own processing. Recorded for this sample are about 430,000 distinct CDR3 sequences; around 85% of them occurred a single time. Roughly 0.1% of the sample goes to the ten largest clones.

Peripheral blood CD8+ and CD4+ T cells from healthy donors, Susac syndrome patients and multiple sclerosis patients were profiled by high-throughput TCR beta sequencing. Treatment-naive patients with stable or active relapsing-remitting disease fulfilling revised McDonald criteria were used as multiple sclerosis controls. Bulk CD8+ and CD4+ T cells were purified by magnetic negative isolation, while CD8+ TEMRA cells were enriched using FACS. Blood was collected in EDTA tubes and processed within 24 hours, with PBMCs isolated through density gradient centrifugation. PBMCs destined for TCR sequencing were cryopreserved in liquid nitrogen and later thawed in a 37 °C water bath. Purity of sorted or isolated CD4+, CD8+ and CD8+ TEMRA cells was at least 90%. V is pared back by 0 bases and J by 8 bases, with 19 bases lying between the germline termini. The germline V gene specifies MGHRA as CDR1 and YSYEKL as CDR2. The CDR3 covers 16 residues, taking in both the cysteine and the phenylalanine. The DNA shown is the 48-base CDR3, in frame from base 1.

General conclusions and limits of the study: The number of individuals in the TCR sequencing and HLA analysis was acknowledged as relatively small.

The origin of this receptor is a human donor with multiple sclerosis. The sample consisted of CD8+ T cells from PBMCs. Recombination connected TRBV4-1 to TRBJ1-2, with the D segment identity uncertain. The CDR3 protein is CASSQERRRLLGGYTF. The base sequence is TGCGCCAGCAGCCAAGAACGAAGGAGATTATTGGGAGGCTACACCTTC.